This TCR beta chain came from a study of T cell responses to AZD1222 COVID-19 vaccine. Broader study findings: Among those given AZD1222, only six or seven were seropositive at baseline. Along spike, vaccine-associated CD4 TCRs were found throughout, with dominance at 160-218 and 743-854. Clonal diversity may have been underestimated, and the donors were mostly white British, with more females than males.

Details on this clone: Its matching antigen is unknown.

The CDR3 runs to 14 residues. Per germline, CDR1 MNHEY and CDR2 SVGEGT. V dropped 3 bases and J dropped 1 base, with 9 bases sitting between them. Using immunoSEQ multiplex PCR, the repertoire was profiled, and TCRdb retains in-frame clones only, with some absent. This table holds approximately 150,000 clones, around 90% found once. This chain joins TRBV6-2 or TRBV6-3 and TRBJ2-5; D could derive from TRBD1 or TRBD2 (5 bases each). The source of this sequence is an adult who received the MenACWY meningococcal vaccine as a control. This specimen was peripheral blood, taken 28 days after the second dose of the MenACWY control vaccine. CDR3 loop: CASSYSGTQETQYF. DNA of the CDR3: TGTGCCAGCAGTTATTCCGGGACCCAAGAGACCCAGTACTTC.